The sequence of this T cell receptor (beta chain) was determined in a study of T cell repertoires in cytomegalovirus infection (dated by TCRdb to between 2018 and 2021). Concerning the study at large: Alongside well-studied HLA-B-restricted epitopes, the peptide stimulations were aimed at recently identified HLA-C-restricted CMV epitopes, whose presentation resists viral immunomodulation. The HLA type of each donor mattered for the analysis, because public TCR beta signatures pointed to carriage of CMV infection along with the matching HLA type. Study-level results and caveats: The ex vivo response was dominated by HLA-C-restricted CMV-specific TCR beta clonotypes, which also provided the single most frequent clonotype in two of eight donors. Carriers of CMV infection plus the relevant HLA type were discriminated by the cumulative frequency of public TCR beta family members in the study cohort and in an independent roughly 340-donor cohort.

What this sample's treatment or condition label stands for: in vitro stimulation with specific CMV peptide epitopes to enrich CMV-specific T cells. Including cysteine and phenylalanine, the CDR3 has 14 amino acids. The retained sequence is limited to the CDR3, 42 bases, with the frame set at the first base. Relative to germline, V is 3 bases shorter and J is 2 bases shorter, with 8 bases between their ends. CDR1 MNHEY and CDR2 SMNVEV were looked up in the germline V gene (reference sequence). Sequencing instrument: Illumina HiSeq 1500. Using fastp trimming at Q25 and MiXCR clonotype assembly, TCRdb reanalyzed the public sequencing data and kept in-frame beta chains. All rows with the same CDR3 protein become a single entry with the most common DNA and genes. The sample table records under 350,000 distinct CDR3 sequences; about 20% of these occur just once. The biggest ten clones account for approximately 19% of the sample.

This clonotype was picked up one time. The antigen it binds to is not known. No much larger clone exists at a distance of one base, and base qualities are not known. Just one read gives weak support. The source was cultured PBMCs, collected from culture after CMV antigen stimulation. The receptor's source is a human donor in good health (CMV status not recorded). Some clones in this sample may be carry-over from other donors' samples. This receptor chain uses TRBV27 and TRBJ2-1; no D segment can be confidently identified. The nucleotide sequence reads TGTGCCAGCAGTTTGGCGGCGACCTACAATGAGCAGTTCTTC. This gives the protein CASSLAATYNEQFF.